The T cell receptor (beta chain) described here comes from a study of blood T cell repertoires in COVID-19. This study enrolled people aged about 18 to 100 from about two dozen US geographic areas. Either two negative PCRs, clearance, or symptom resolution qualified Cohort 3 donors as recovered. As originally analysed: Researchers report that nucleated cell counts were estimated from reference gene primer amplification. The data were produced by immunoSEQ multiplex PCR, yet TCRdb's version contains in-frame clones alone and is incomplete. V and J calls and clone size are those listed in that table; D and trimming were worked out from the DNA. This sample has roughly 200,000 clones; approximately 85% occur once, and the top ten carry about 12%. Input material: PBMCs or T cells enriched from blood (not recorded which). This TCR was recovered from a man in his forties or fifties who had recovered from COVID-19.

This CDR3 reads CASSLRQPNYGYTF. The CDR3 nucleotides are TGTGCCAGCAGCTTGCGACAGCCCAACTATGGCTACACCTTC. The V call is TRBV5-5, the J call TRBJ1-2, with a possible D match to TRBD1 (5 bases). V was pared by 1 base and J by 2 bases, with 9 bases between. CDR1 SGHKS and CDR2 YYEKEE come from the germline V gene (reference sequence). The CDR3 extends over 14 amino acids.